A selection of T cell receptor beta chains follows, all from one sample in a study of post-analysis software for immune sequencing data. TCRdb called the PCR reads again in MiXCR, with one record for every CDR3 protein. The sample contains approximately 730,000 distinct CDR3 sequences, about 45% of which appear only once. The specimen sequenced was blood. The source of these receptors is a girl aged 5-17 years with multiple sclerosis. Each CDR3 is given with its conserved first and last residue. A D gene is named only where the DNA matches it firmly.

d_call j_call v_call cdr3_aa
. . TRBV6-1 CASSEAGTYSYEQYF
. TRBJ1-2 TRBV6-5 CASSYGPTLYGYTF
TRBD1 TRBJ1-2 TRBV24-1 CATSDRGLGNGYTF
. TRBJ2-1 TRBV10-2 CASSGQGSYSYNEQFF
TRBD2 TRBJ2-4 TRBV29-1 CSVRGGDRGLAGVAKNIQYF
TRBD2 TRBJ2-1 TRBV29-1 CSVEKLAGAYNEQFF
. TRBJ2-1 TRBV10-3 CATWYTGGGNEQFF
. TRBJ1-2 TRBV27 CASSPTGFFYGYTF
TRBD2 TRBJ2-7 TRBV10-3 CAISPGLASSYEQYF
. TRBJ2-3 TRBV6-1 CASTETGTPGDTQYF
TRBD2 TRBJ2-1 TRBV20-1 CSARIAGESYNEQFF
TRBD1 TRBJ1-2 TRBV6-6 CASSYSGTGLNYGYTF
TRBD1 TRBJ2-5 TRBV6-2/TRBV6-3 CASSYRTGRQETQYF
TRBD2 TRBJ2-7 TRBV15 CATSRGLQEEREESYEQYF
TRBD1 TRBJ1-1 TRBV6-2/TRBV6-3 CASSYSRDRALSEAFF
. TRBJ1-2 TRBV6-5 CASSPHGDGYTF
. TRBJ2-7 TRBV28 CASSFRANYEQYF
TRBD1 TRBJ2-1 TRBV6-1 CASSPHPDRGLSGNEQFF
. TRBJ1-1 TRBV10-3 CAISVGTENTEAFF
. TRBJ2-4 TRBV6-1 CASSERVGGGKNIQYF
. TRBJ2-7 TRBV12-5 CASALPAIRAYEQYF
. . TRBV6-5 CASSYSRTQGHYEQYF
. TRBJ2-1 TRBV7-2 CASSFMGNEQFF
TRBD2 TRBJ2-1 TRBV29-1 CSVLGPAGVSYNEQFF
. TRBJ2-5 TRBV7-8 CASGTRLQETQYF
TRBD1 TRBJ2-1 TRBV12-3/TRBV12-4 CASTSTGGDEQFF
. TRBJ2-7 TRBV29-1 CSVEERAAEQYF
. TRBJ1-1 TRBV5-1 CASSLVRHSNTEAFF
TRBD1 TRBJ1-5 TRBV5-6 CASSLVGDRSNQPQHF
. TRBJ2-3 TRBV12-3/TRBV12-4 CASSLGQKADTQYF
. TRBJ2-7 TRBV11-1 CASSFLQGEQYF
. TRBJ1-2 TRBV29-1 CSVERDGGYTF
. TRBJ2-6 TRBV6-1 CASSEGPQSSGANVLTF
. TRBJ2-3 TRBV24-1 CATSDADTQYF
TRBD2 TRBJ2-1 TRBV20-1 CSTAGGTYNEQFF
. TRBJ1-2 TRBV5-1 CASSFKDYGYTF
. TRBJ2-6 TRBV19 CASWETGANVLTF